A single sample is the source of the 20 T cell receptor beta chains below, sequenced in a study of T-cell memory formation after mild COVID-19. TCRdb re-called the 5' RACE reads with MiXCR, one entry per CDR3 protein. This table has around 400,000 distinct CDR3 sequences, roughly a quarter appearing once. Source material: PBMCs or a T cell subset sorted from them (not recorded which). These receptors all stem from an adult woman who had mild COVID-19 (a few samples of this study predate the infection). Cell type and time point are not known.

This clonotype was seen repeatedly, ten times or more. The V and J genes are TRBV7-9 and TRBJ2-7, with 9 bases aligning to TRBD2. The germline CDR1 and CDR2 sequences are SEHNR and FQNEAQ (reference sequence). This CDR3 is 14 amino acids long. V gave up 5 bases and J gave up 3 bases; unmatched junction bases: 5. The CDR3 DNA reads TGTGCCAGCAGCCACGGACTAGCGAGCTACGAGCAGTACTTC. It translates to CASSHGLASYEQYF.

The chain links TRBV9 to TRBJ1-3; D remains ambiguous. The CDR3 extends over 13 amino acids. Germline-derived CDR1 and CDR2 are SGDLS and YYNGEE. Trimming left V 3 bases short and J 4 bases short, with 8 bases between. CDR3 residues: CASSGDRGNTIYF. As DNA, the CDR3 is TGTGCCAGCAGCGGCGACCGGGGAAACACCATATATTTT.

The rearrangement uses TRBV15 and TRBJ2-5; no definite D call. The length of the CDR3 is 13 residues. Germline loops: CDR1 LNHNV, CDR2 YYDKDF (reference sequence). V lost 3 bases and J lost 5, with 10 bases in between. As DNA, the CDR3 is TGTGCCACCAGCAGTGATAGCCCCGAGACCCAGTACTTC. Its protein product is CATSSDSPETQYF.

The sample holds one count of this clonotype. The chain carries TRBV7-6 and TRBJ1-1, with D possibly matching TRBD1 (6 bases). V lost 2 bases, J lost 1 base, and 11 bases lay in between. Per germline, CDR1 SGHVS and CDR2 FNYEAQ. The length of the CDR3 is 15 residues. CDR3 coding DNA: TGTGCCAGCAGCTTACGTAGACAGGAGAACACTGAAGCTTTCTTT. Its translation: CASSLRRQENTEAFF. The full variable domain, its missing parts supplied by reference TRBV7-6 and TRBJ1-1, is GAGVSQSPRYKVTKRGQDVALRCDPISGHVSLYWYRQALGQGPEFLTYFNYEAQQDKSGLPNDRFSAERPEGSISTLTIQRTEQRDSAMYRCASSLRRQENTEAFFGQGTRLTVV.

This clonotype was seen only a few times. The rearrangement uses TRBV7-6 and TRBJ2-1; D may be TRBD2 (6 bases). The CDR3 length is 15 residues. Germline V lookup: CDR1 SGHVS, CDR2 FNYEAQ. V was pared by 1 base and J by 2 bases, with 9 bases between. In nucleotides, the CDR3 is TGTGCCAGCAGCTTAGAGGGCGGGACCTACAATGAGCAGTTCTTC. As protein: CASSLEGGTYNEQFF.

This rearrangement joins TRBV3-1 to TRBJ2-2; 8 bases line up with TRBD2. The trim removed 4 bases at V and 5 bases at J, leaving 6 bases unmatched. The germline CDR1 and CDR2 sequences are LGHDT and YNNKEL (reference sequence). This CDR3 region has 15 residues. CDR3: CASSPAPGGTGELFF. DNA of the CDR3: TGTGCCAGCAGCCCCGCACCGGGGGGGACCGGGGAGCTGTTTTTT.

Only a few counts were recorded for this clonotype. The chain couples TRBV11-2 to TRBJ2-7; D remains unclear. The V gene's germline CDR1 is SGHAT and CDR2 FQNNGV. V lost 5 bases, J lost 4 bases, and 12 bases lay in between. The CDR3 is 13 residues long. The CDR3 loop is CASSPAAGYEQYF. DNA for the CDR3: TGTGCCAGCAGCCCCGCGGCCGGGTACGAGCAGTACTTC.

This clonotype appeared a few times. The chain employs TRBV12-3 or TRBV12-4 and TRBJ2-1, with D possibly TRBD1 on 5 matching bases. The CDR3 has 13 residues. The germline V and J ends were trimmed by 7 bases and 8 bases, with 15 bases remaining between them. Here the CDR3 reads CASKGVLVHEQFF. Here the CDR3 DNA reads TGTGCCAGCAAAGGGGTTTTAGTCCATGAGCAGTTCTTC.

This sequence joins TRBV2 and TRBJ2-2; the D is unclear. The CDR3 covers 17 residues. Germline CDR1 reads SNHLY; CDR2 reads FYNNEI. Trimming left V 0 bases short and J 1 base short, with 12 bases between. The CDR3 nucleotides are TGTGCCAGCAGTGAAGCCGCCCCTCAGTTGAACACCGGGGAGCTGTTTTTT. Protein sequence: CASSEAAPQLNTGELFF.

This clonotype was seen a few times. This sequence joins TRBV7-2 and TRBJ2-1, with 8 bases aligning to TRBD1. Trimming cost V 3 bases and J 3 bases; bases outside gene matches: 10. Germline-derived CDR1 and CDR2 are SGHTA and FQGNSA. The length of the CDR3 is 17 residues. Here the CDR3 DNA reads TGTGCCAGCAGCTTCGGAAGCCCGGGGACAGGCTACAATGAGCAGTTCTTC. Amino acids: CASSFGSPGTGYNEQFF.

This chain's CDR3 is CASSIAGRNEQFF. In nucleotides, the CDR3 is TGTGCCAGTAGTATAGCGGGGCGGAATGAGCAGTTCTTC. This chain joins TRBV19 and TRBJ2-1; TRBD1 or TRBD2 may be the D gene (5 bases each). Germline CDR1 is LNHDA and CDR2 is SQIVND (reference sequence). Between the trimmed V and J ends, which lost 1 base and 7 bases, there was a span of 8 bases. This CDR3 is 13 amino acids long.

V gene TRBV5-5 combines with J gene TRBJ2-1; 7 bases align to TRBD1. Germline CDR1 is SGHKS and CDR2 is YYEKEE (reference sequence). There are 16 residues in the CDR3. The V and J ends lost 7 bases and 0 bases, in that order; junction bases with no gene match: 10. CDR3 residues: CASLRDSLGSYNEQFF. The CDR3, as DNA: TGTGCCAGCCTCCGGGACAGCCTCGGCTCCTACAATGAGCAGTTCTTC.

The sample holds a few counts of this clonotype. This rearrangement joins TRBV6-5 to TRBJ2-1; either TRBD1 or TRBD2 may fit D (5 bases each). Per the germline V gene, CDR1 is MNHEY and CDR2 is SVGAGI. This CDR3 has 17 residues. Trimming left V 2 bases short and J 4 bases short, with 18 bases between. As DNA, the CDR3 is TGTGCCAGCAGTTACATTAGAGGGGCAGGACGGTACAATGAGCAGTTCTTC. Translating gives CASSYIRGAGRYNEQFF.

This clonotype showed up just a few times. The chain links TRBV7-9 to TRBJ2-3; no firm D call. Germline V gives CDR1 SEHNR, CDR2 FQNEAQ (reference sequence). The length of the CDR3 is 14 residues. Trimming pared 7 bases from V and 0 bases from J, leaving 11 bases between. This chain's CDR3 is CASTQNPSTDTQYF. The CDR3 DNA reads TGTGCCAGCACCCAGAACCCTAGCACAGATACGCAGTATTTT. The variable domain in full, completed from reference TRBV7-9 and TRBJ2-3, reads DTGVSQNPRHKITKRGQNVTFRCDPISEHNRLYWYRQTLGQGPEFLTYFQNEAQLEKSRLLSDRFSAERPKGSFSTLEIQRTEQGDSAMYLCASTQNPSTDTQYFGPGTRLTVL.

CDR3 bases: TGTGCCAGCAGCCCGGGACTTTGGGCTACTGAAGCTTTCTTT. Translation gives CASSPGLWATEAFF. This chain joins TRBV7-2 and TRBJ1-1, with a possible D match to TRBD1 (5 bases). With 5 bases removed from V and 5 bases from J, the gap between germline ends came to 15 bases. CDR3 length: 14 residues. The germline gives CDR1 SGHTA, CDR2 FQGNSA.

The gene calls are TRBV20-1 and TRBJ2-1; 9 bases are shared with TRBD1. Germline V gives CDR1 DFQATT, CDR2 SNEGSKA (reference sequence). J was trimmed by 0 bases and V by 6 bases; bases with no gene match: 12. The CDR3 has 17 residues. Written as DNA, the CDR3 is TGCAGTGCAACTCCCGGGACAGGGACGAGCTCCTACAATGAGCAGTTCTTC. It is translated as CSATPGTGTSSYNEQFF.

This clonotype was recorded a few times. CDR3 DNA: TGCGCCAGCAGCTTGGGGGACAGGGGCGCCTACGAGCAGTACTTC. Encoded protein: CASSLGDRGAYEQYF. The chain employs TRBV5-1 and TRBJ2-7, with TRBD1 matching 10 bases. J lost 2 bases, V lost 0 bases, and 2 bases had no gene match. The V gene's germline CDR1 is SGHRS and CDR2 YFSETQ. The CDR3 has 15 residues.

The chain employs TRBV6-6 and TRBJ2-2; D may be TRBD1 (5 bases). Per the germline V gene, CDR1 is MNHNY and CDR2 is SVGAGI (reference sequence). The CDR3 runs 14 residues. The V gene lost 6 bases and the J gene lost 3 bases, with 11 bases spanning the gap. CDR3 loop: CASSSDRHTGELFF. CDR3 DNA: TGTGCCAGCAGCTCAGACAGACACACCGGGGAGCTGTTTTTT.

This clonotype showed up many times. The V gene is TRBV7-3, the J gene TRBJ2-2; 10 nucleotides match TRBD2. The CDR3 length is 22 residues. Trimming removed 5 bases from V and 2 bases from J; junction bases left unmatched: 23. The germline gives CDR1 SGHTA, CDR2 FQGTGA. CDR3 in DNA: TGTGCCAGCAGCCCAATGGGGCTGAGGACTAGCGGAGCACCCAGCAACACCGGGGAGCTGTTTTTT. It specifies CASSPMGLRTSGAPSNTGELFF.

This clonotype was recorded a few times. The V call is TRBV7-3, the J call TRBJ2-3; 12 bases line up with TRBD2. Losses at the gene ends were 5 bases for V and 2 bases for J; bases not matched to a gene: 5. Germline assignment: CDR1 SGHTA and CDR2 FQGTGA. The length of the CDR3 is 16 residues. CDR3 DNA sequence: TGTGCCAGCAGCCAAGGACTAGCGGGAACCACAGATACGCAGTATTTT. Translation: CASSQGLAGTTDTQYF.